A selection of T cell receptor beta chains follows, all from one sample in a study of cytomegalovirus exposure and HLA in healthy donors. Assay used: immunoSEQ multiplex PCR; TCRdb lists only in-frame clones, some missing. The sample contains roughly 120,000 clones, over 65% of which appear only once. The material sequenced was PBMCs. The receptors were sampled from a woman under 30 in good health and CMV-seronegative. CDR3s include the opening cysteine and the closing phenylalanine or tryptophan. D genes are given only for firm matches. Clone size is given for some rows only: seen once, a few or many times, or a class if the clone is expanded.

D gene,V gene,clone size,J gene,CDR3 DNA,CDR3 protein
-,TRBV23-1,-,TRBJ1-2,TGCGCCAGCAGTCGTAGTTACCGAGGCTACTATGGCTACACCTTC,CASSRSYRGYYGYTF
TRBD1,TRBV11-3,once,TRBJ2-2,TGTGCCAGCAGCCCCCGCGCCAGTGACAGGGATAACGGGGAGCTGTTTTTT,CASSPRASDRDNGELFF
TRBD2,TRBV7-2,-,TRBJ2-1,TGTGCCAGCAGCTTAGTCCGGGACTATTACAATGAGCAGTTCTTC,CASSLVRDYYNEQFF
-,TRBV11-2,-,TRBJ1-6,TGTGCCAGCAGCTTAGTTCCTGGAGGTAGTGGTTCACCCCTCCACTTT,CASSLVPGGSGSPLHF
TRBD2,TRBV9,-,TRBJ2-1,TGTGCCAGCAGCGTAGCTAGCGGGAGAGTCGATGAGCAGTTCTTC,CASSVASGRVDEQFF
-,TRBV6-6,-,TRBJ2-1,TGTGCCAGCAGCGACCCCGGGAGCTCCTACAATGAGCAGTTCTTC,CASSDPGSSYNEQFF
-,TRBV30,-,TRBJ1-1,TGTGCCTGGAGTGTTATAGGGGCGAACACTGAAGCTTTCTTT,CAWSVIGANTEAFF
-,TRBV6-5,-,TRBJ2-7,TGTGCCAGCAGTCGACTGATGGGTGAGCAGTACTTC,CASSRLMGEQYF
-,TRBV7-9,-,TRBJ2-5,TGTGCCAGCAGCTTAGCCGTTAACCAAGAGACCCAGTACTTC,CASSLAVNQETQYF
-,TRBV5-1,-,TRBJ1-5,TGCGCCAGCAGCCGCGTCAATCAGCCCCAGCATTTT,CASSRVNQPQHF
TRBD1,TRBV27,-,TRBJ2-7,TGTGCCAGCAGTCCGCTGACAGGGAGTGCCTACGATCAGTACTTC,CASSPLTGSAYDQYF
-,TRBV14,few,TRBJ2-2,TGTGCCAGCAGCCAAAGAGTGGGGCTGACCGGGGAGCTGTTTTTT,CASSQRVGLTGELFF
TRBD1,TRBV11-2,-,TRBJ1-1,TGTGCCAGCAGCTTAGCGCGTATGACAGGGATGGGCACTGAAGCTTTCTTT,CASSLARMTGMGTEAFF
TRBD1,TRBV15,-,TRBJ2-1,TGTGCCACCAGCAGAGTACAGGGGACTGAGCAGTTCTTC,CATSRVQGTEQFF
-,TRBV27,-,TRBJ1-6,TGTGCCAGCAGACCCGACTCCTTGTTGAATAATTCACCCCTCCACTTT,CASRPDSLLNNSPLHF
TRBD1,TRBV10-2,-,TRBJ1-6,TGCGCCAGTAGGCAGGGGGTTCCCAATTCACCCCTCCACTTT,CASRQGVPNSPLHF
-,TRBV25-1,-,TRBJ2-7,TGTGCCACCCTAGGGGACTCCTACGAGCAGTACTTC,CATLGDSYEQYF
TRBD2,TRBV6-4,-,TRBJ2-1,TGTGCCAGCAGTGAGACTAGCGGAACTTACAATGAGCAGTTCTTC,CASSETSGTYNEQFF
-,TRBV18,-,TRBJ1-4,TGTGCCACCTCGGACAGCCTTAATGAAAAACTGTTTTTT,CATSDSLNEKLFF
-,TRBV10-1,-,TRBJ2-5,TGCGCCAGCAGTGCCTCCCGAGAGACCCAGTACTTC,CASSASRETQYF
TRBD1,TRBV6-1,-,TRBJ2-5,TGTGCCAGCAGTACTGGGACAGGGAGTTTTGAGACCCAGTACTTC,CASSTGTGSFETQYF
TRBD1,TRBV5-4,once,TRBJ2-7,TGTGCCAGCAGCGTCCGGGACAGGGCCGAGCAGTACTTC,CASSVRDRAEQYF
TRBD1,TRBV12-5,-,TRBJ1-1,TGTGCTAGTGGTTTGGTTTTCCTCGGACAGGGCTCGGGCACTGAAGCTTTCTTT,CASGLVFLGQGSGTEAFF
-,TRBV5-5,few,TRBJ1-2,TGTGCCAGCGCTCAGGTCTACTATGGCTACACCTTC,CASAQVYYGYTF
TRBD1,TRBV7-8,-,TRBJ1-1,TGTGCCAGCAGTTTAATGACCGGGACAGTGAACACTGAAGCTTTCTTT,CASSLMTGTVNTEAFF
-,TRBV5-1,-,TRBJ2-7,TGCGCCAGCAATTCTGATTGGGCTGGCAACGAGCAGTACTTC,CASNSDWAGNEQYF
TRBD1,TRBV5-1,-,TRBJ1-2,TGCGCCAGCAGTTTTACAGGGGACTATGGCTACACCTTC,CASSFTGDYGYTF
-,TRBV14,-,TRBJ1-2,TGTGCCAGCAGCAGCCGTGGGGCGTTCGGTGGCTACACCTTC,CASSSRGAFGGYTF